This entry concerns a single T cell receptor beta chain. Its antigen is unknown. Per-base quality was not reported, and no clone a single base away is much larger than it. This record belongs to a study of cytomegalovirus exposure and HLA in healthy donors (dated by TCRdb to about 2017). As for the study more broadly: In an earlier analysis of some 610 of the donors, approximately 300 Gb of sequence data and 100 million or so unique TCR beta sequences from about 180 million T cells were reported. Along with the approximately 670-subject first cohort, a separate validation cohort of over a hundred different subjects was used. Of the roughly 410 genotyped donors, more than 75% were placed in the genetic ancestry cluster associated with self-reported Caucasian donors. HLA typing covered class I and class II loci at four-digit resolution. Using immunosequencing, the study profiled T cell repertoires from about 650 subjects and related those repertoires to cytomegalovirus serostatus. Typing coverage varied by locus: about 620-630 donors for A, B, C, DRB1 and DQB1; more than 500 for DQA1; more than 600 for DPA1; 450 to 480 for DPB1. Approximately 300 gigabases of sequencing data and 70 million to 100 million unique TCR sequences were included in an early release covering 500 to 750 HLA-typed donors. A later analysis re-examined previously published TCR beta repertoires from hundreds of donors and added high-resolution HLA genotyping to investigate patterns of TCR occurrence. On average, around 230,000 unique TCR beta nucleotide sequences were sequenced per donor among fewer than 500 genotyped donors of the cohort, with 15% to 20% of those sequences being non-productive. Four or five DR-DQ haplotypes were handled as single units for association and clustering because linkage in the cohort was strong. The aim of the study was to test whether cataloging public T cell receptors could identify signatures of past pathogen exposure. Donor age, sex, ethnicity and CMV serostatus were collected together with the repertoire data. To predict cytomegalovirus infection status, the study combined high-throughput TCR immunosequencing, statistical association of individual TCRs with disease status, and machine learning. Rather than using new phenotypic data, the later analysis identified candidate immune exposures from TCR beta sequences and from how often those sequences occurred across donors. A later genetic analysis used genome-wide SNP genotypes for about 60% of the 666 donors, treating that subset as a discovery cohort. To decide whether each TCR beta V gene segment behaved as functional or pseudogenic, an earlier analysis of 587 of the donors relied on high-throughput TCR beta sequencing. Every discovery cohort repertoire had been produced on one sequencing platform.

Receptor amplification or capture employed the immunoSEQ multiplex PCR assay. A mixture of 60 forward primers for TCR Vbeta segments and 13 reverse primers for TCR Jbeta segments was used in the multiplex PCR. A multiplex PCR assay on genomic DNA amplified the CDR3 region of rearranged TCR beta genes. Amplified TCR beta libraries were sequenced as 87-base-pair reads on the Illumina HiSeq System. The authors' analysis ran thus. In a later analysis, around 80 million unique TCR beta chains were counted across the approximately 640 repertoires, and roughly 10 million of these chains were shared by at least two donors. To remove PCR and sequencing errors, raw reads were error-corrected and collapsed into unique sequences using a nearest-neighbor algorithm that merged closely related sequences. To assign V, D and J gene segments, CDR3 sequences were aligned to IMGT reference sequences. For a sequence to be retained, a match of at least six nucleotides to both a V gene segment and a J gene segment was required. Rearrangements were classified as productive when the CDR3 lacked stop codons and remained in frame with V and J, and all other rearrangements were classified as non-productive. Following IMGT convention, CDR3 was defined as the stretch from the second conserved V-encoded cysteine to the conserved J-encoded phenylalanine. The earlier analysis of some 540 of the donors excluded any sequence lacking an unambiguous match to a single V gene segment. In an earlier analysis of approximately 610 of the donors, V segments were called functional above 56.7% productive rearrangements and were called segregating when the between-donor standard deviation exceeded 5%. To diagnose cytomegalovirus status from the catalog of TCR beta chain sequences, a statistical classification framework was built. V and J gene assignment, in a later analysis, came from comparing TCR nucleotide sequences with IMGT/GENE-DB human TR gene sequences. In a later analysis, CDR3 sequences and most-parsimonious VDJ recombination scenarios were assigned using the TCRdist pipeline. In a later analysis, every TCR beta chain was defined by the combination of its CDR3 amino acid sequence and its V-gene family, and reads without a unique V-gene family were dropped. To address suspected cross-contamination and a sequencing artifact, a later analysis removed some 620 highly shared, low-generation-probability nucleotide sequences. In a later analysis, a clonal expansion index for each public chain was calculated from normalized within-repertoire ranks of inferred template counts. A later analysis computed generation probabilities with a VDJ recombination model fitted to out-of-frame rearrangements, and checked the results against IGoR. A later analysis scored TCR-TCR, TCR-HLA and TCR-CMV co-occurrence with hypergeometric tests, applying a repertoire-size bias correction to TCR pairs. False discovery rates were estimated in a later analysis by permuting HLA or CMV assignments 20 times. In a later analysis, co-occurring TCRs were grouped using DBSCAN, and TCRdist sequence similarity was added for clustering within HLA-allele-positive subsets. Repertoires with fewer than 30,000 or more than 120,000 public chains were left out of co-occurrence clustering, as were five repertoires with anomalous nucleotide sharing. Drawn from immuneACCESS, this table holds only the in-frame rearrangements with V and J called that TCRdb kept. Clones are partly lost; checked studies trace under half to an unresolved V gene and leave the rest unexplained. The D gene and trimming were derived from the DNA, and the V and J assignments and clone size from that table. For this sample there are 150,000 to 200,000 clones; around 80% appear just once. Roughly 1.9% of the sample is taken by the ten largest.

Between the V and J ends, shortened by 3 bases and 4 bases respectively, the junction contains 13 bases. Including the terminal cysteine and phenylalanine, the CDR3 comprises 14 residues. The CDR3 DNA has 42 bases and is translated from base 1. CDR1 and CDR2 are drawn from the germline V gene: MDHEN, SYDVKM. The cohort comprised around 690 healthy bone marrow donors. At the time of sampling, all cohort members were nominally healthy, though unrecorded immune exposures were likely present. The donor was CMV seropositive and belonged to the group of 250 to 300 seropositive cohort members. A peripheral blood sample was provided by each donor, and peripheral blood mononuclear cells were used for TCR beta sequencing. Genomic DNA extraction from the blood cell samples was performed with the Qiagen DNeasy Blood Extraction Kit. Findings and caveats that apply to the study as a whole: Three of the identified cytomegalovirus-associated TCR beta chains were confirmed in vitro to be specific for cytomegalovirus antigens. The earlier analysis of nearly 600 of the donors excluded seventeen rarely observed V segments, including chromosome 9 orphons, because counts were too low. In a later analysis, most CMV-associated TCR beta chains were found to appear HLA-restricted, with HLA associations seemingly driven largely by CMV exposure. CMV serostatus was the only immune exposure information available for the cohort. Linkage disequilibrium might explain the correlated functional status among segregating V segments, but an unknown experimental factor could not be excluded. In a later analysis, TCR association rates were found to vary across HLA loci, with the most associated TCRs seen for DRB1 alleles and the fewest for HLA-C alleles. When HLA alleles, especially DR and DQ, strongly co-occurred, attributing TCR associations to individual alleles was difficult. The authors suggested that the approach could potentially be generalized to other disease states and immunological phenotypes. An earlier analysis of approximately 500 of the donors showed that most TCR beta V segments appeared in productive rearrangements either about 87% or about 30% of the time, which broadly matched IMGT annotations. Because HLA typing was unavailable for some donors at each locus, only the typed subset was used in association tests. A later analysis reported that several top co-occurrence clusters appeared linked to parvovirus B19, influenza, CMV and Epstein-Barr virus. The classifier was reported to diagnose cytomegalovirus status with high specificity and sensitivity in both the original and validation cohorts. The study gave a list of 150 to 200 TCR beta chains associated with cytomegalovirus. Most TCR sequences were seen in very few donors, while some public TCRs were found in many individuals. According to a later genetic analysis, donors in an Asian-associated ancestry cluster had fewer N-insertions in productive TCRs than the approximately 700-donor mean. Presence/absence analyses assumed roughly uniform sequencing depth across donors, an assumption that may not hold. A further reported finding was that TCR beta sequences accurately predicted the HLA-A and HLA-B alleles for most subjects in the first cohort. In a later analysis, 15,000 to 20,000 TCR beta sequences were associated with specific HLA alleles at a false discovery rate of 0.05. Compared with equally common non-associated chains, HLA-associated TCR beta chains in a later analysis were more clonally expanded and had lower generation probabilities. A later genetic analysis associated a missense DCLRE1C variant with V-gene and J-gene trimming of TCR beta chains, and an independent cohort replicated the association. The cohort was sequenced for TCR beta chains only, and without alpha or paired-chain data the features that could be detected were limited. The 87-base-pair reads could not distinguish some IMGT-functional V segments, including TRBV6-2 and TRBV6-3, so those segments were excluded. A cluster of highly shared sequence variants was judged likely to represent a technical artifact of the sequencing pipeline.

The receptor chain draws on TRBV28 and TRBJ2-7, with TRBD2 perhaps the D gene, on 6 matching bases. The source material was PBMCs. The source is a woman between 25 and 40 years old in good health and CMV-seropositive. The CDR3 protein is CASSFPNAGYEQYF. The sequence in DNA is TGTGCCAGCAGTTTCCCCAATGCGGGGTACGAGCAGTACTTC.